The present T cell receptor (beta chain) was sequenced within a study of shared clonotypes between healthy human individuals. Study-wide results and caveats: Generation probabilities were higher for clonotypes shared across all four sorted-subset donors than for unshared ones.

The length of the CDR3 is 16 residues. Germline V gives CDR1 SGHNT, CDR2 YYREEE (reference sequence). Trimming pared 1 base from V and 8 bases from J, leaving 21 bases between. CD8 cells regarded as naive lacked CD45RO, were positively chosen for CCR7, and omitted terminally differentiated effector memory CD45RA+ cells. Notes on this clone: The antigen is undetermined.

An even split of each subset's genomic DNA across several immunoSEQ plates was performed. Some clones are missing from TCRdb's copy, which holds only in-frame ones; the method was immunoSEQ multiplex PCR. The table records a few hundred thousand clones, just under 97% of them present only once. V gene TRBV5-4 combines with J gene TRBJ1-2; no clear D gene. This TCR came from a woman aged 30 to 39 in good health. Source material: naive CD8+ T cells sorted from blood. This CDR3 is CASSLWGGAFEKGYTF. The CDR3 DNA reads as TGTGCCAGCAGCTTGTGGGGAGGAGCTTTCGAGAAAGGCTACACCTTC. The full variable domain, in which reference TRBV5-4 and TRBJ1-2 provide the parts outside the CDR3, is ETGVTQSPTHLIKTRGQQVTLRCSSQSGHNTVSWYQQALGQGPQFIFQYYREEENGRGNFPPRFSGLQFPNYSSELNVNALELDDSALYLCASSLWGGAFEKGYTFGSGTRLTVV.